This TCR beta chain was sequenced during a study of blood T cell repertoires in COVID-19. Original analysis: Amplification with reference gene primers provided the estimates of nucleated cell counts. Here immunoSEQ multiplex PCR was the method, and the copy in TCRdb shows in-frame clones only, minus some. Clonal size and the V and J genes are those of that table, whereas D and trimming came from the DNA. The table records 280,000 or so clones, less than 90% of them present only once. The CDR3 runs to 13 residues. The ends were cut back, 2 bases at V and 9 bases at J, with 11 bases in the middle. Germline CDR1 and CDR2: MNHNY and SVGAGI (reference sequence).

This TCR came from a human donor in a cohort sampled during active COVID-19. The sequenced sample was peripheral blood. The chain combines TRBV6-6 with TRBJ1-5, with a possible D match to TRBD1 (6 bases). As DNA, the CDR3 is TGTGCCAGCAGTTACGGGGGCACCCGGCCCCAGCATTTT. Amino acid sequence: CASSYGGTRPQHF.